The 14 T cell receptor beta chains given below trace back to one sample, sequenced in a study of cytomegalovirus exposure and HLA in healthy donors. With 60 Vbeta and 13 Jbeta primers, the PCR was carried out. Data came from immunoSEQ multiplex PCR; TCRdb stores just in-frame clones and leaves some out. The sample shows 120,000 or so clones, about three quarters of them seen only once. Sequenced input: PBMCs. The receptors shown here come from a man aged 30 to 45 in good health and CMV-seronegative.

The chain uses TRBV28 and TRBJ1-5; D is undetermined. The V gene lost 6 bases and the J gene lost 1 base, with 13 bases spanning the gap. Looked up from germline, CDR1 is MDHEN and CDR2 is SYDVKM. The CDR3 runs to 15 residues. The CDR3 loop reads CASSPPGLSNQPQHF. As DNA, the CDR3 is TGTGCCAGCAGCCCACCGGGGTTAAGCAATCAGCCCCAGCATTTT.

V and J are TRBV15 and TRBJ2-3, with no clear D. The germline V and J ends were trimmed by 1 base and 2 bases, with 10 bases remaining between them. Looked up from germline, CDR1 is LNHNV and CDR2 is YYDKDF (reference sequence). The CDR3 totals 15 residues. This CDR3 reads CATSRGGLPTDTQYF. CDR3 nucleotides: TGTGCCACCAGCAGAGGAGGCCTACCCACAGATACGCAGTATTTT.

This sequence joins TRBV4-1 and TRBJ2-3, with a tentative D call TRBD1 (5 bases). The germline V and J ends were trimmed by 0 bases and 4 bases, with 11 bases remaining between them. The CDR3 is made up of 15 amino acids. The germline CDR1 and CDR2 sequences are MGHRA and YSYEKL. The CDR3 protein is CASSQEVQAPDTQYF. For the CDR3, the DNA is TGCGCCAGCAGCCAAGAGGTACAGGCCCCAGATACGCAGTATTTT.

This clone was counted between two and nine times. The genes are TRBV11-2 and TRBJ2-5, with TRBD1 matching over 8 bases. The CDR3 runs to 14 residues. The germline CDR1 and CDR2 sequences are SGHAT and FQNNGV. J gave up 6 bases and V 5 bases, and 8 bases lay outside the gene matches. CDR3 coding DNA: TGTGCCAGCAGCGCAGCAGGGGGCGCGAAGACCCAGTACTTC. Protein: CASSAAGGAKTQYF. Full variable domain (rest looked up from reference TRBV11-2 and TRBJ2-5): EAGVAQSPRYKIIEKRQSVAFWCNPISGHATLYWYQQILGQGPKLLIQFQNNGVVDDSQLPKDRFSAERLKGVDSTLKIQPAKLEDSAVYLCASSAAGGAKTQYFGPGTRLLVL.

This sequence joins TRBV19 and TRBJ2-7; 12 bases map to TRBD1. The CDR3 runs to 14 residues. CDR1 and CDR2 from the germline V gene are LNHDA and SQIVND (reference sequence). Germline trimming cut 7 bases from V and 6 bases from J; bases unmatched to any gene: 7. In DNA, the CDR3 is TGTGCCAGTAAGGGGGGACAGGGGGCCGGCGAGCAGTACTTC. It specifies CASKGGQGAGEQYF.

This chain joins TRBV7-9 and TRBJ2-1; 9 nucleotides align to TRBD2. The trim removed 1 base at V and 9 bases at J, leaving 4 bases unmatched. The germline gives CDR1 SEHNR, CDR2 FQNEAQ (reference sequence). The CDR3 spans 14 residues. The CDR3 nucleotides read TGTGCCAGCAGCTTAGGGGCTAGCGGGACTGAGCAGTTCTTC. Protein: CASSLGASGTEQFF.

The J gene is TRBJ1-5, the V gene TRBV29-1, with 7 nucleotides matching TRBD1. J was trimmed by 2 bases and V by 7 bases; bases with no gene match: 2. Germline-derived CDR1 and CDR2 are SQVTM and ANQGSEA. This CDR3 has 12 residues. CDR3 residues: CSAGTGNQPQHF. CDR3 bases: TGCAGCGCCGGGACAGGCAATCAGCCCCAGCATTTT.

This sequence joins TRBV5-1 and TRBJ1-3; TRBD1 aligns across 8 bases. The junction had 5 bases not matched to a gene; V was cut back by 3 bases and J by 0 bases. This CDR3 has 16 residues. The V gene's germline CDR1 is SGHRS and CDR2 YFSETQ. The CDR3 sequence is CASSSRDRSSGNTIYF. The CDR3 DNA reads as TGCGCCAGCAGCTCCCGGGACAGGAGCTCTGGAAACACCATATATTTT. Together with reference TRBV5-1 and TRBJ1-3, the CDR3 gives the full variable domain: KAGVTQTPRYLIKTRGQQVTLSCSPISGHRSVSWYQQTPGQGLQFLFEYFSETQRNKGNFPGRFSGRQFSNSRSEMNVSTLELGDSALYLCASSSRDRSSGNTIYFGEGSWLTVV.

The V call is TRBV7-2, the J call TRBJ1-2; TRBD1 matches 10 bases. CDR3 size: 15 residues. V lost 6 bases to trimming and J lost 4 bases; unmatched junction nucleotides: 8. The germline V gene encodes CDR1 SGHTA and CDR2 FQGNSA. CDR3 protein: CASRFPGQGTYGYTF. Here the CDR3 DNA reads TGTGCCAGCAGGTTTCCGGGACAGGGGACCTATGGCTACACCTTC.

This clone occurred a few times. The chain couples TRBV9 to TRBJ2-1, with D possibly being TRBD2 (5 bases). Germline V lookup: CDR1 SGDLS, CDR2 YYNGEE. The V end lost 7 bases, the J end lost 3 bases, and 5 bases lay between the germline ends. The CDR3 consists of 11 residues. CDR3 loop: CASEGYNEQFF. The CDR3 region has the DNA TGTGCCAGCGAGGGCTACAATGAGCAGTTCTTC.

Of note for this clone: This sample includes further DNA sequences coding for the same CDR3. This chain uses TRBV6-1 with TRBJ1-2, with 7 positions matching TRBD1. The CDR3 spans 16 residues. With V trimmed by 2 bases and J by 6 bases, 12 bases remained unmatched. From germline, CDR1 is MNHNS and CDR2 SASEGT. The CDR3 DNA is TGTGCCAGCAGTGAACGGGGGGGGATCCAGGGGGATGGCTACACCTTC. Amino acids: CASSERGGIQGDGYTF.

The V and J genes are TRBV19 and TRBJ1-1; 8 bases are shared with TRBD1. Trimming cost V 10 bases and J 0 bases; bases outside gene matches: 13. Germline values: CDR1 LNHDA, CDR2 SQIVND (reference sequence). The CDR3 totals 16 residues. The DNA for the CDR3 is TGTGCCACACAAATAAGGGGGACAGGAATGAACACTGAAGCTTTCTTT. This gives the protein CATQIRGTGMNTEAFF.

As to this clone: An end of the junction does not agree with germline; a read error may underlie this. This CDR3 is CASSIGLGELSF. DNA of the CDR3: TGTGCCAGCAGCATCGGACTTGGGGAGCTGTCTTTT. This rearrangement joins TRBV5-4 to TRBJ2-2; weak D call: TRBD2 (5 bases). Germline CDR1 is SGHNT and CDR2 is YYREEE (reference sequence). CDR3 length: 12 residues.

This chain uses TRBV5-1 with TRBJ1-1; TRBD1 might be the D (6 bases). Trimming removed 1 base at V and 0 bases at J, with 16 bases between. The CDR3 consists of 17 residues. Germline V lookup: CDR1 SGHRS, CDR2 YFSETQ. CDR3 amino acids: CASSLLGAGALNTEAFF. CDR3 nucleotide sequence: TGCGCCAGCAGCTTGTTGGGGGCAGGGGCTTTGAACACTGAAGCTTTCTTT.